A single sample is the source of the 24 T cell receptor beta chains below, sequenced in a study of blood T cell repertoires in COVID-19. This table comes from immunoSEQ multiplex PCR, and its TCRdb copy is limited to in-frame clones, with some not included. In the table there are roughly 250,000 clones, approximately 85% of which are singletons. The specimen sequenced was peripheral blood. The receptors come from a human donor with COVID-19, enrolled during active disease. The donor label of this sample is uncertain.

This clone has just a few counts. The rearrangement uses TRBV7-2 and TRBJ1-1; the D is unclear. V lost 7 bases, J lost 1 base, and 13 bases lay in between. The CDR3 spans 14 residues. Germline V gives CDR1 SGHTA, CDR2 FQGNSA. CDR3 loop: CASTPWAANTEAFF. The CDR3 nucleotides are TGTGCCAGCACCCCCTGGGCAGCGAACACTGAAGCTTTCTTT.

The chain employs TRBV6-1 and TRBJ2-3; 8 bases agree with TRBD1. This CDR3 has 16 amino acids. CDR1 MNHNS and CDR2 SASEGT come from the germline V gene. With 4 bases clipped from V and 2 bases from J, the junction kept 8 bases outside the gene matches. CDR3 DNA: TGTGCCAGCAGTGTATTCGGACAGGGAACCACAGATACGCAGTATTTT. Residues: CASSVFGQGTTDTQYF.

The rearrangement links TRBV11-2 to TRBJ2-2; D perhaps matches TRBD1 (5 bases). This CDR3 spans 16 amino acids. Germline V gene lookup returns CDR1 SGHAT and CDR2 FQNNGV. Trimming removed 5 bases from V and 5 bases from J, with 18 bases in between. The CDR3 bases are TGTGCCAGCAGCCTACAGGTTCACGTTTCGACCGGGGAGCTGTTTTTT. This sequence encodes CASSLQVHVSTGELFF.

V gene TRBV12-3 or TRBV12-4 combines with J gene TRBJ1-2; D is undetermined. V lost 3 bases to trimming and J lost 4 bases, with 9 bases between them. CDR3 size: 13 residues. The CDR3 protein is CASSFSVGYGYTF. CDR3 in DNA: TGTGCCAGCAGTTTTTCGGTCGGCTATGGCTACACCTTC.

This clone is a singleton in its sample. V gene TRBV19 combines with J gene TRBJ2-1; D is possibly TRBD2 (5 bases). The CDR3 has 15 residues. V gave up 3 bases and J gave up 2 bases, with 11 bases separating them. Per germline, CDR1 LNHDA and CDR2 SQIVND (reference sequence). The CDR3 sequence: CASSIGGSPYNEQFF. In DNA, the CDR3 is TGTGCCAGTAGTATCGGAGGCAGCCCCTACAATGAGCAGTTCTTC.

The J gene is TRBJ2-7, the V gene TRBV30; D gene uncertain. The length of the CDR3 is 12 residues. The V and J ends lost 2 bases and 3 bases respectively, with 8 bases between them. Germline V lookup: CDR1 GTSNPN, CDR2 SVGIG (reference sequence). CDR3 bases: TGTGCCTGGAGTCCGGGTTACTACGAGCAGTACTTC. Protein product: CAWSPGYYEQYF.

CDR3 loop: CASGSQGSTEAFF. In DNA, the CDR3 is TGTGCTAGTGGTTCCCAGGGAAGCACTGAAGCTTTCTTT. The V and J genes are TRBV12-5 and TRBJ1-1, with D maybe TRBD1 (5 bases). The CDR3 spans 13 residues. Trimming left V 4 bases short and J 4 bases short, with 10 bases between. Per the germline V gene, CDR1 is LGHNT and CDR2 is FRNRAP.

The rearrangement uses TRBV6-5 and TRBJ1-1, with 10 positions matching TRBD1. CDR3 length equals 15 residues. V shed 5 bases and J 3 bases; nucleotides not matched to a gene: 6. Germline CDR1 reads MNHEY; CDR2 reads SVGAGI. The CDR3 sequence is CASSRGDRGDTEAFF. Here the CDR3 DNA reads TGTGCCAGCAGTCGAGGGGACAGGGGCGACACTGAAGCTTTCTTT.

The sample holds one count of this clone. The J gene is TRBJ1-2, the V gene TRBV3-1 (or the pseudogene TRBV3-2); possible D gene TRBD1, 5 bases. The germline CDR1 and CDR2 sequences are LGHDT and YNNKEL (reference sequence). The CDR3 loop spans 13 amino acids. V was clipped by 4 bases and J by 4 bases, with 10 bases between them. CDR3 DNA: TGTGCCAGCAGCCTTCTAGACAGCTATGGCTACACCTTC. It translates to CASSLLDSYGYTF.

The chain links TRBV4-3 to TRBJ2-3, with a weak D call TRBD2 (5 bases). The CDR3 runs 15 residues. V was pared by 3 bases and J by 0 bases, with 10 bases between. Per germline, CDR1 LGHNA and CDR2 YSLEER. In nucleotides, the CDR3 is TGCGCCAGCAGCCAGAGCGGCAAAAGCACAGATACGCAGTATTTT. Its translation: CASSQSGKSTDTQYF.

The genes are TRBV5-1 and TRBJ1-4; a possible D gene is TRBD1 (5 bases). The CDR3 length is 14 residues. V gave up 0 bases and J gave up 8 bases, with 11 bases separating them. Per the germline V gene, CDR1 is SGHRS and CDR2 is YFSETQ. DNA for the CDR3: TGCGCCAGCAGCTTGGCCGGGGGTGAGGAAAAACTGTTTTTT. Its protein is CASSLAGGEEKLFF.

V usage is TRBV7-2 and J usage is TRBJ1-6, with 8 bases identical to TRBD1. Germline CDR1 and CDR2: SGHTA and FQGNSA. This CDR3 contains 16 residues. Trimming removed 2 bases from V and 9 bases from J; junction bases left unmatched: 9. DNA for the CDR3: TGTGCCAGCAGCTTATTACCGGGACAGGAAGGTTCACCCCTCCACTTT. Its translation: CASSLLPGQEGSPLHF.

This chain joins TRBV4-3 and TRBJ2-2; D call uncertain. The V gene lost 4 bases and the J gene lost 5 bases, with 5 bases spanning the gap. Germline CDR1 is LGHNA and CDR2 is YSLEER. The CDR3 is 12 amino acids. The CDR3 region is CASSPRTGELFF. CDR3 in DNA: TGCGCCAGCAGCCCCAGGACCGGGGAGCTGTTTTTT.

The chain is built from TRBV3-1 (or the pseudogene TRBV3-2) and TRBJ2-7, with D possibly matching TRBD2 (5 bases). CDR3 length equals 16 residues. Trimming stripped 1 base from V and 6 bases from J, with 19 bases between. Germline loops: CDR1 LGHDT, CDR2 YNNKEL (reference sequence). This chain's CDR3 is CASSQGYSGGTSEQYF. In nucleotides, the CDR3 is TGTGCCAGCAGCCAAGGCTACAGCGGAGGTACGTCCGAGCAGTACTTC.

The genes are TRBV11-1 and TRBJ1-2, with 9 bases lining up with TRBD1. V gave up 4 bases and J gave up 2 bases; unmatched junction bases: 2. The CDR3 is made up of 14 amino acids. The germline V gene has CDR1 SGHAT and CDR2 FQDESV (reference sequence). The CDR3 bases are TGTGCCAGCAGCTCGGGACAGGGCAACTATGGCTACACCTTC. Translated, it gives CASSSGQGNYGYTF.

This sequence joins TRBV5-1 and TRBJ2-7; TRBD1 matches 8 bases. The junction had 7 bases not matched to a gene; V was cut back by 0 bases and J by 5 bases. CDR3 size: 15 residues. Germline V lookup: CDR1 SGHRS, CDR2 YFSETQ. CDR3 loop: CASSLVDRGTDEQYF. The CDR3, as DNA: TGCGCCAGCAGCTTGGTTGACAGGGGAACGGACGAGCAGTACTTC.

This clone has a handful of counts. This chain links TRBV27 with TRBJ2-2; TRBD2 agrees at 13 bases. V lost 7 bases to trimming and J lost 5 bases; unmatched junction nucleotides: 4. Germline CDR1 is MNHEY and CDR2 is SMNVEV (reference sequence). The CDR3 runs 15 residues. CDR3 DNA sequence: TGTGCCAGCAACAGACTAGCGGGAGGTACCGGGGAGCTGTTTTTT. Residues: CASNRLAGGTGELFF.

The gene calls are TRBV24-1 and TRBJ2-7, with 11 bases lining up with TRBD2. CDR1 is KGHDR and CDR2 is SFDVKD in the germline V gene. After removal of 4 bases from V and 6 bases from J, the junction contained 7 bases not matched to a gene. There are 15 residues in the CDR3. The DNA for the CDR3 is TGTGCCACCAGTGACGCTAGCGGGGGGTCTTTCGAGCAGTACTTC. Its translation is CATSDASGGSFEQYF.

V and J are TRBV5-1 and TRBJ2-3; perhaps TRBD2 as D (6 bases). The ends were cut back, 5 bases at V and 1 base at J, with 11 bases in the middle. CDR3 size: 14 residues. Germline-derived CDR1 and CDR2 are SGHRS and YFSETQ. The CDR3 DNA sequence: TGCGCCAGCAGTAGCGGAGACCGCACAGATACGCAGTATTTT. Protein sequence: CASSSGDRTDTQYF.

J is TRBJ1-2 and V is TRBV18, with 7 bases fitting TRBD1. The length of the CDR3 is 14 residues. Germline V gene sequence: CDR1 KGHSH, CDR2 LQKENI. V was pared by 3 bases and J by 8 bases, with 9 bases of the junction left unmatched. This chain's CDR3 is CASSPDRTLLGYTF. The CDR3 nucleotides are TGTGCCAGCTCACCGGACAGGACCCTACTGGGCTACACCTTC.

This chain connects TRBV10-2 to TRBJ2-5; tentatively, D is TRBD2 (5 bases). V was pared by 4 bases and J by 2 bases, with 20 bases between. CDR3 length: 17 amino acids. Germline V gene lookup returns CDR1 WSHSY and CDR2 SAAADI. The CDR3 sequence is CASSGLPLAEDQETQYF. Here the CDR3 DNA reads TGCGCCAGCAGTGGCCTCCCGCTAGCCGAGGATCAAGAGACCCAGTACTTC.

The J gene is TRBJ2-5, the V gene TRBV6-5; D gene ambiguous. V was cut by 5 bases and J by 4 bases, with 5 bases left in between. There are 11 residues in the CDR3. Per the germline V gene, CDR1 is MNHEY and CDR2 is SVGAGI. The DNA for the CDR3 is TGTGCCAGCAGTACGGGAGAGACCCAGTACTTC. This gives the protein CASSTGETQYF.

J is TRBJ2-7 and V is TRBV6-5, with a weak D call TRBD2 (5 bases). Trimming cost V 9 bases and J 1 base, with 16 bases left between them. CDR1 MNHEY and CDR2 SVGAGI come from the germline V gene. The CDR3 runs to 14 residues. CDR3 region: CASHTGYGSYEQYF. CDR3 nucleotides: TGTGCCAGTCATACGGGGTACGGTTCCTACGAGCAGTACTTC.

The V gene is TRBV11-3, the J gene TRBJ2-1, with 8 bases lining up with TRBD2. The CDR3 is 14 amino acids. CDR1 SGHNT and CDR2 YENEEA come from the germline V gene. J was trimmed by 4 bases and V by 1 base; bases with no gene match: 0. The CDR3 loop is CASSLGLAYNEQFF. The CDR3, as DNA: TGTGCCAGCAGCTTAGGACTAGCGTACAATGAGCAGTTCTTC.